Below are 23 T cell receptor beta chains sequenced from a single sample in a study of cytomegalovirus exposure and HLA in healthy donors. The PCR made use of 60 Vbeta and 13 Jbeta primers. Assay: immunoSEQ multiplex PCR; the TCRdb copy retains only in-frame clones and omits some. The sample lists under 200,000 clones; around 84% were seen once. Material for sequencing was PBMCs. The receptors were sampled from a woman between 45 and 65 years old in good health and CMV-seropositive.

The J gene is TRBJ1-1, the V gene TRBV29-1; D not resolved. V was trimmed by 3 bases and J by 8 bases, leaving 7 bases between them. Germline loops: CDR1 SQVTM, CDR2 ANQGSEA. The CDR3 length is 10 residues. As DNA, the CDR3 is TGCAGCGTTGATCAAAGCGAAGCTTTCTTT. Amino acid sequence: CSVDQSEAFF. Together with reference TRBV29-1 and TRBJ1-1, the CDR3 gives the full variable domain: SAVISQKPSRDICQRGTSLTIQCQVDSQVTMMFWYRQQPGQSLTLIATANQGSEATYESGFVIDKFPISRPNLTFSTLTVSNMSPEDSSIYLCSVDQSEAFFGQGTRLTVV.

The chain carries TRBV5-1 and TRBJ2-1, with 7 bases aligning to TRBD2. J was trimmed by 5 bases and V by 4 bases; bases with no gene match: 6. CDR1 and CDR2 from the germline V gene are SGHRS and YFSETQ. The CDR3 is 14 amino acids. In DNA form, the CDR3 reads TGCGCCAGCAGCCAGGGACTAACAAACAATGAGCAGTTCTTC. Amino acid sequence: CASSQGLTNNEQFF.

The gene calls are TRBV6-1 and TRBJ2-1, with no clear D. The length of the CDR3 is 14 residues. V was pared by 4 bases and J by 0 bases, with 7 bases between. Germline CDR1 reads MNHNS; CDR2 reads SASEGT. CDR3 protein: CASSAVSSYNEQFF. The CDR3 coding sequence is TGTGCCAGCAGTGCCGTGAGCTCCTACAATGAGCAGTTCTTC.

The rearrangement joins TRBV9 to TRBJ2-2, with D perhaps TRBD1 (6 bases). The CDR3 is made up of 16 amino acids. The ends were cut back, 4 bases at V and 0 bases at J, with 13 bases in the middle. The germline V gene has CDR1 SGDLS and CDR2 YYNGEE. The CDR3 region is CASSFRGQPNTGELFF. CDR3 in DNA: TGTGCCAGCAGCTTTCGTGGACAGCCGAACACCGGGGAGCTGTTTTTT.

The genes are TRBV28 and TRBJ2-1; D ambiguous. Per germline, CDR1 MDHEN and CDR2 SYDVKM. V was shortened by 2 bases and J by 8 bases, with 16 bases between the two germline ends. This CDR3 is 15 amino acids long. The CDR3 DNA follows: TGTGCCAGCAGTTTAACGTCAGGCCTTTCGGATGAGCAGTTCTTC. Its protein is CASSLTSGLSDEQFF.

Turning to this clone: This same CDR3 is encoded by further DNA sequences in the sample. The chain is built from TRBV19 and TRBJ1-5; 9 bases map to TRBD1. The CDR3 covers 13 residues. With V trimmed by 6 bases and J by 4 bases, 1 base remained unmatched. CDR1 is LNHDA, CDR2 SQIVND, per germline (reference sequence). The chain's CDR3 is CASSDRGNQPQHF. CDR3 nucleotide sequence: TGTGCCAGTAGCGACAGGGGGAATCAGCCCCAGCATTTT. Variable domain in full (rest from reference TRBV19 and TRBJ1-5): DGGITQSPKYLFRKEGQNVTLSCEQNLNHDAMYWYRQDPGQGLRLIYYSQIVNDFQKGDIAEGYSVSREKKESFPLTVTSAQKNPTAFYLCASSDRGNQPQHFGDGTRLSIL.

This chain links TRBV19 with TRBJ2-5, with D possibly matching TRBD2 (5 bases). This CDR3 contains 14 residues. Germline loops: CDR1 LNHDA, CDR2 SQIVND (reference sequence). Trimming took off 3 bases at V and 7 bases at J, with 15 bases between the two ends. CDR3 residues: CASSMAPNGGTQYF. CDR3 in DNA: TGTGCCAGTAGTATGGCCCCCAATGGAGGGACCCAGTACTTC.

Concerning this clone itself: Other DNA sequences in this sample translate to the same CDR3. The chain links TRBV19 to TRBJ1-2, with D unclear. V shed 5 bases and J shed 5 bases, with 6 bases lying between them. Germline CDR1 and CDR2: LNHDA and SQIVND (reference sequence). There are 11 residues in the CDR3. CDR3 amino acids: CASSSGYGYTF. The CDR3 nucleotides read TGTGCCAGTAGTTCAGGATATGGCTACACCTTC.

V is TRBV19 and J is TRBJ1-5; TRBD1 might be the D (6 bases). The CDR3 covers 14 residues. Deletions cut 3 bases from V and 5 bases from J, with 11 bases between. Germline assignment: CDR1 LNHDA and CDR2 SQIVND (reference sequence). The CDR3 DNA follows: TGTGCCAGTAGTATGGGGCAGGGGCATCAGCCCCAGCATTTT. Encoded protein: CASSMGQGHQPQHF.

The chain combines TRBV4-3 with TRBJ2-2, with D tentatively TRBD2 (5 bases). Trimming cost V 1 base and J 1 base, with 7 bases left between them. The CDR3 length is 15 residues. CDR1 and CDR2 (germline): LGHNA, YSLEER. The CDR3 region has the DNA TGCGCCAGCAGCCAAGTTAGCGAGAACACCGGGGAGCTGTTTTTT. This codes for CASSQVSENTGELFF.

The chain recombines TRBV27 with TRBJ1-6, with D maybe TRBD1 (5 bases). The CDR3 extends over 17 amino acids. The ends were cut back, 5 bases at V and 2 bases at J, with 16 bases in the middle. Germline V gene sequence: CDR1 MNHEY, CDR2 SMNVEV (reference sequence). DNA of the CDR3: TGTGCCAGCAGTGGGACTTACAGGACTGCCTATAATTCACCCCTCCACTTT. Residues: CASSGTYRTAYNSPLHF.

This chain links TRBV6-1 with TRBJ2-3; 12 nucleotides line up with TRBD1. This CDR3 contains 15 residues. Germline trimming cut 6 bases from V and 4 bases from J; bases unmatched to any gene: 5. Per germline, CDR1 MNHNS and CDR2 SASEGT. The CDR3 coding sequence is TGTGCCAGCAGCCCGGGACAGGGGGCTGCAGATACGCAGTATTTT. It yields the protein CASSPGQGAADTQYF.

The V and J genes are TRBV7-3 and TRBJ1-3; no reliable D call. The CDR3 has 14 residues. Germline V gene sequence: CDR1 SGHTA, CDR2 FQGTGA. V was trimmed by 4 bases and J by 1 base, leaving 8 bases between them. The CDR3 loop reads CASSSPGSGNTIYF. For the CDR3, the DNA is TGTGCCAGCAGCTCGCCGGGGTCTGGAAACACCATATATTTT.

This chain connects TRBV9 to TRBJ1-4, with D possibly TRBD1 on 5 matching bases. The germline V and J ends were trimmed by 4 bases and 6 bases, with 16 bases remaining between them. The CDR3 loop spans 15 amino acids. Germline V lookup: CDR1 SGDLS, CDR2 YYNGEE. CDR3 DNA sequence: TGTGCCAGCAGCCCTGGACAAGAATTCGATGAAAAACTGTTTTTT. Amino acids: CASSPGQEFDEKLFF.

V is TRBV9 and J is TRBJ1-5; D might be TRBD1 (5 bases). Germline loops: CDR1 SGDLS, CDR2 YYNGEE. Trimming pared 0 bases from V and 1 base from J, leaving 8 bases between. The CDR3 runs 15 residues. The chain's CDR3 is CASSVEGQSNQPQHF. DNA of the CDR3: TGTGCCAGCAGCGTAGAGGGGCAGAGCAATCAGCCCCAGCATTTT.

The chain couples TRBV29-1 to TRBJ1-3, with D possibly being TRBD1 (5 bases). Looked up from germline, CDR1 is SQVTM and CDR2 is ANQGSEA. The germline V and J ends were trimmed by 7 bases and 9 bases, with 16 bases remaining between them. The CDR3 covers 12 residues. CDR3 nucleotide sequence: TGCAGCGGGGAGGCCCCCGGGGGCACCATATATTTT. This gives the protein CSGEAPGGTIYF.

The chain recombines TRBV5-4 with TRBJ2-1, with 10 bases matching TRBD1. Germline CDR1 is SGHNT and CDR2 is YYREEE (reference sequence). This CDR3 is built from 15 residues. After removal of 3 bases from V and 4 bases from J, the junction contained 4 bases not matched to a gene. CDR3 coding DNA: TGTGCCAGCAGCTCGGACAGGGGGGGGTACAATGAGCAGTTCTTC. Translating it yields CASSSDRGGYNEQFF.

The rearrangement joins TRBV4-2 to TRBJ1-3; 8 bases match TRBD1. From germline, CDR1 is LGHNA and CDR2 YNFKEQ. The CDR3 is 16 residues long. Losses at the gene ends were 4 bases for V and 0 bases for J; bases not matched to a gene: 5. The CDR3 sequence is CASSLGQVFSGNTIYF. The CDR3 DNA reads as TGTGCCAGCAGCCTGGGACAGGTGTTCTCTGGAAACACCATATATTTT.

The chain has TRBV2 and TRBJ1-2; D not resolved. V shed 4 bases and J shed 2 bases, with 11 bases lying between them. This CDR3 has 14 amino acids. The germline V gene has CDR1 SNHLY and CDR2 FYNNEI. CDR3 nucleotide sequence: TGTGCCAGCAGTGGGGCTTTGGGCAACTATGGCTACACCTTC. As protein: CASSGALGNYGYTF. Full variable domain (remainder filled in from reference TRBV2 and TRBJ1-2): EPEVTQTPSHQVTQMGQEVILRCVPISNHLYFYWYRQILGQKVEFLVSFYNNEISEKSEIFDDQFSVERPDGSNFTLKIRSTKLEDSAMYFCASSGALGNYGYTFGSGTRLTVV.

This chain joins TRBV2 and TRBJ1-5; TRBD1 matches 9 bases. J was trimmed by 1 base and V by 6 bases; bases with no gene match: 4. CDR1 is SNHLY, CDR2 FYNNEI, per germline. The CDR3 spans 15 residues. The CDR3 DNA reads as TGTGCCAGCAGCGGACAGGGGACAAGCAATCAGCCCCAGCATTTT. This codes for CASSGQGTSNQPQHF.

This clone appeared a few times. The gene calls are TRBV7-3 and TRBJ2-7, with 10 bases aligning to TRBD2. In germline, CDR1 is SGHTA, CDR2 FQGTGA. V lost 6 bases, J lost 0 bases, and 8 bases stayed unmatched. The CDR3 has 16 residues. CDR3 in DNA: TGTGCCAGCAGTCCCAGCGGGGGGGTAAGCTCCTACGAGCAGTACTTC. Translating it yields CASSPSGGVSSYEQYF.

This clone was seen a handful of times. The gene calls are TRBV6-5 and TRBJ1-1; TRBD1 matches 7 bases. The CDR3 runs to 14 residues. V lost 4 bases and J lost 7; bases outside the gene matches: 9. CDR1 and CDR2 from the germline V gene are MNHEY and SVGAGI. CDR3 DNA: TGTGCCAGCAGTTTCATTGACAGGGAGGTTGAAGCTTTCTTT. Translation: CASSFIDREVEAFF.

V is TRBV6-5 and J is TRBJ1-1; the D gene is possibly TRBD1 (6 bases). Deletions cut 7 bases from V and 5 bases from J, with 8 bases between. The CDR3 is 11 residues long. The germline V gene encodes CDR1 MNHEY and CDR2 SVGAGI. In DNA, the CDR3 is TGTGCCAGCAACAGGGATACTGAAGCTTTCTTT. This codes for CASNRDTEAFF.